This paragraph covers one TCR beta chain sequence. Its antigen is unknown. Per-base qualities were not stored, and no clone one base away is much larger. This record comes from a study of cytomegalovirus exposure and HLA in healthy donors listed by TCRdb under 2017. Background on the whole study: According to a later analysis, the 110 or so validation repertoires were produced on the same platform as the 600 to 850 repertoires of the first cohort. The aim of the study was to test whether cataloging public T cell receptors could identify signatures of past pathogen exposure. In addition to the first cohort of 650 to 800 subjects, a separate validation cohort of approximately 130 different subjects was used. To predict cytomegalovirus infection status, the study brought together high-throughput TCR immunosequencing, statistical association of individual TCRs with disease status, and machine learning. Results the study describes overall, beyond this receptor: A later analysis found that TCRs clustered in the first cohort also tended to co-occur in the approximately 120 validation repertoires, with just under 95% of cluster scores above 0. In the study, about 150 TCR beta chains were listed as associated with cytomegalovirus. In both the original and validation cohorts, the classifier was reported to diagnose cytomegalovirus status with high specificity and sensitivity. The authors suggested that the approach could potentially be extended to other disease states and immunological phenotypes. The validation cohort had no HLA typing available for a later analysis, so co-occurrence within that cohort was assessed over all 120 or so repertoires. Most TCR sequences were seen in very few donors, while some public TCRs were found in many individuals. Three of the identified cytomegalovirus-associated TCR beta chains were confirmed in vitro to be specific for cytomegalovirus antigens.

Via the germline V gene, CDR1 is KGHSH and CDR2 LQKENI. Relative to germline, V is 1 base shorter and J is 7 bases shorter, with 11 bases between their ends. The CDR3 sequence holds 14 residues, the cysteine and phenylalanine included. Of all the DNA, just the CDR3 is kept, 42 bases in frame from base 1. Donors formed part of the validation cohort, which comprised 120 or so subjects and was distinct from the first cohort of several hundred subjects. Receptor libraries were prepared by the immunoSEQ multiplex PCR assay. Per the authors' processing: A statistical classification framework was built for diagnosing cytomegalovirus status from the catalog of TCR beta chain sequences. TCRdb carries this immuneACCESS record with in-frame sequences only. Its versions omit some clonotypes, under half of them owing to an unresolved V gene in the studies checked, with the rest unexplained. That table gives V, J and clone size, and the DNA gave D and trimming. Present in this sample are about 120,000 clones, around 88% of which were seen just once. The ten largest make up around 5.1% of the sample.

The V and J genes are TRBV18 and TRBJ2-1, with TRBD2 tentatively as D gene (5 bases match). The receptor comes from a man aged 18 to 29 in good health and CMV-seronegative. Sequencing was carried out using PBMCs. The CDR3 protein is CASSPQGSGNEQFF. The DNA sequence is TGTGCCAGCTCACCACAGGGTTCGGGGAATGAGCAGTTCTTC.